A single sample is the source of the 12 T cell receptor beta chains below, sequenced in a study of control samples from healthy donors and cancer patients. The table came from immunoSEQ multiplex PCR; TCRdb's copy has only in-frame clones and leaves some out. The sample contains about 12,000 clones, more than 75% of which appear only once. The sample was formalin-fixed, paraffin-embedded tissue. These TCRs come from a male donor with melanoma.

The rearrangement links TRBV7-8 to TRBJ2-7, with D unresolved. Trimming stripped 1 base from V and 7 bases from J, with 14 bases between. CDR3 length: 14 residues. CDR1 SGHVS and CDR2 FQNEAQ come from the germline V gene. CDR3 amino acids: CASSLGLTVREQYV. The CDR3 DNA sequence: TGTGCCAGCAGCTTAGGGCTGACTGTAAGGGAGCAGTACGTC.

The chain carries TRBV11-3 and TRBJ2-1; no reliable D call. This CDR3 has 13 residues. V lost 5 bases, J lost 10 bases, and 15 bases lay in between. From germline, CDR1 is SGHNT and CDR2 YENEEA. In DNA, the CDR3 is TGTGCCAGCAGCGTGAATGGGCAAGGAGAGCAGTTCTTC. Translated: CASSVNGQGEQFF.

The rearrangement uses TRBV27 and TRBJ2-6; no definite D call. Per the germline V gene, CDR1 is MNHEY and CDR2 is SMNVEV (reference sequence). This CDR3 is built from 14 residues. Trimming left V 5 bases short and J 1 base short, with 6 bases between. The CDR3 DNA sequence: TGTGCCAGCAGTGGGGTGTCTGGGGCCAACGTCCTGACTTTC. This translates into CASSGVSGANVLTF.

The chain is built from TRBV7-9 and TRBJ2-7; no firm D call. V was trimmed by 5 bases and J by 1 base, leaving 6 bases between them. The CDR3 totals 12 residues. Germline V CDR1 and CDR2: SEHNR, FQNEAQ (reference sequence). This CDR3 is CASSGPSYEQYF. Here the CDR3 DNA reads TGTGCCAGCAGCGGGCCGTCCTACGAGCAGTACTTC.

This chain connects TRBV9 to TRBJ2-3; D not resolved. CDR1 and CDR2 from the germline V gene are SGDLS and YYNGEE. The V end was cut by 2 bases, the J end by 2 bases, with 9 bases between. The CDR3 extends over 14 amino acids. In nucleotides, the CDR3 is TGTGCCAGCAGCGTTATGGTTGACACAGATACGCAGTATTTT. Encoded protein: CASSVMVDTDTQYF.

V usage is TRBV7-8 and J usage is TRBJ2-2; tentative D call: TRBD2 (6 bases). The germline gives CDR1 SGHVS, CDR2 FQNEAQ. Trimming removed 5 bases at V and 6 bases at J, with 13 bases between. The CDR3 contains 14 residues. The chain's CDR3 is CASSATGTAGELFF. In DNA form, the CDR3 reads TGTGCCAGCAGCGCCACCGGGACTGCCGGGGAGCTGTTTTTT.

Of note for this clone: The same CDR3 arises from other DNA sequences in this sample as well. The chain recombines TRBV28 with TRBJ1-1; tentatively, D is TRBD1 (5 bases). The CDR3 is made up of 18 amino acids. Trimming removed 8 bases from V and 5 bases from J, with 30 bases in between. Germline CDR1 is MDHEN and CDR2 is SYDVKM. CDR3: CASYPSRFFRVGDTEAFF. The CDR3 DNA reads as TGTGCCAGCTATCCCTCCCGTTTTTTCAGGGTTGGGGATACTGAAGCTTTCTTT.

The V gene is TRBV3-1 (or the pseudogene TRBV3-2), the J gene TRBJ2-5; 10 nucleotides match TRBD1. This CDR3 comprises 17 residues. CDR1 is LGHDT and CDR2 is YNNKEL in the germline V gene (reference sequence). After removal of 4 bases from V and 4 bases from J, the junction contained 12 bases not matched to a gene. This CDR3 reads CASSLRLGQGFGETQYF. The CDR3 DNA sequence: TGTGCCAGCAGCCTCCGATTGGGACAGGGGTTCGGAGAGACCCAGTACTTC.

V and J are TRBV7-9 and TRBJ2-1, with D perhaps given as TRBD1 or TRBD2 (5 bases each). Germline CDR1 and CDR2: SEHNR and FQNEAQ (reference sequence). V was trimmed by 1 base and J by 8 bases, leaving 15 bases between them. The CDR3 consists of 15 residues. The CDR3 spells CASSLGGSFSDEQFF. Written as DNA, the CDR3 is TGTGCCAGCAGCTTAGGGGGGTCATTTTCGGATGAGCAGTTCTTC.

The chain couples TRBV7-3 to TRBJ1-1; perhaps TRBD1 as D (6 bases). The V gene's germline CDR1 is SGHTA and CDR2 FQGTGA. Trimming took 5 bases from V and 1 from J, leaving 14 bases between them. The CDR3 totals 15 residues. The DNA of the CDR3 is TGTGCCAGCAGCAGAACAGGGTCCCCGAACACTGAAGCTTTCTTT. Protein sequence: CASSRTGSPNTEAFF.

This chain links TRBV11-2 with TRBJ2-3; D is undetermined. Germline V gene data show CDR1 as SGHAT and CDR2 as FQNNGV. This CDR3 has 13 residues. Trimming left V 4 bases short and J 8 bases short, with 13 bases between. CDR3 in amino acids: CASSSPLVGTQYF. As DNA, the CDR3 is TGTGCCAGCAGCTCGCCGTTGGTGGGTACGCAGTATTTT.

The chain recombines TRBV5-6 with TRBJ1-1; D remains ambiguous. Trimming shortened V by 4 bases and J by 4 bases, and 14 bases separated the two germline ends. Germline CDR1 and CDR2: SGHDT and YYEEEE. This CDR3 has 14 residues. The CDR3 loop is CASSRTQAGTEAFF. The CDR3 nucleotides read TGTGCCAGCAGCCGGACGCAGGCGGGCACTGAAGCTTTCTTT.